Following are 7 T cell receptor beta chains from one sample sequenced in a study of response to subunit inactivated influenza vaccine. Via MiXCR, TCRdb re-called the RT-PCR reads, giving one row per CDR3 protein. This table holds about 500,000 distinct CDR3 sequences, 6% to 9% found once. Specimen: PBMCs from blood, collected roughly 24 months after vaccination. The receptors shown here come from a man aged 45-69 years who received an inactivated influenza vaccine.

CDR3 sequence (DNA): TGTGCCAGCAGTTACTTGCAGGGATCCTACAATGAGCAGTTCTTC. Protein: CASSYLQGSYNEQFF. V and J are TRBV6-2 or TRBV6-3 and TRBJ2-1; the D gene is possibly TRBD1 (5 bases). With 1 base removed from V and 1 base from J, the gap between germline ends came to 8 bases. Looked up from germline, CDR1 is MNHEY and CDR2 is SVGEGT. The CDR3 has 15 residues.

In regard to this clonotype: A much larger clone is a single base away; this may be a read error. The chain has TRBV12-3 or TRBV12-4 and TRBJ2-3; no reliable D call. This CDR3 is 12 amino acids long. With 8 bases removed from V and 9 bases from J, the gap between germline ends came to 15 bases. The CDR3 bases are TGTGCCAGCTCCGCCGAGGTGGAGACGCAGTATTTT. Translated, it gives CASSAEVETQYF.

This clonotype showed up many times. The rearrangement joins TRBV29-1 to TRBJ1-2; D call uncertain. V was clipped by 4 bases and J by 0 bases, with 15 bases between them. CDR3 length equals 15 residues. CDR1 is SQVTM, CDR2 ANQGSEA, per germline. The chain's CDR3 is CSVGPGSSTNYGYTF. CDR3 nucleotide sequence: TGCAGCGTTGGTCCGGGATCTAGCACTAACTATGGCTACACCTTC.

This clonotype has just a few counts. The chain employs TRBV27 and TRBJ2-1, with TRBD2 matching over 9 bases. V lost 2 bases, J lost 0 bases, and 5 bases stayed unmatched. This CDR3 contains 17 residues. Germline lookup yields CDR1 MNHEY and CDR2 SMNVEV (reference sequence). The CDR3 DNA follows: TGTGCCAGCAGTTTAATTAGCGGGGGTCTCTCCTACAATGAGCAGTTCTTC. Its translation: CASSLISGGLSYNEQFF.

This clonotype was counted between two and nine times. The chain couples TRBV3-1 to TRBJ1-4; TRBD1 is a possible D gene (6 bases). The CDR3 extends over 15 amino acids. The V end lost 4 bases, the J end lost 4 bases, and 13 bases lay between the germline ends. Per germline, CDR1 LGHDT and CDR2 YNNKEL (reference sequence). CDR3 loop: CASSLRGLGNEKLFF. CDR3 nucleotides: TGTGCCAGCAGCCTCCGGGGGCTTGGTAATGAAAAACTGTTTTTT.

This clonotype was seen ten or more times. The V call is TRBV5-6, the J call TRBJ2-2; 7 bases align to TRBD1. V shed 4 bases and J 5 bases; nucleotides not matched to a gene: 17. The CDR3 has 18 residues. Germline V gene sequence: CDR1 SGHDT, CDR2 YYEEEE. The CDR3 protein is CASSLLRSHRGKTGELFF. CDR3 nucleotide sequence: TGTGCCAGCAGCCTCCTACGATCGCACAGGGGAAAGACCGGGGAGCTGTTTTTT.

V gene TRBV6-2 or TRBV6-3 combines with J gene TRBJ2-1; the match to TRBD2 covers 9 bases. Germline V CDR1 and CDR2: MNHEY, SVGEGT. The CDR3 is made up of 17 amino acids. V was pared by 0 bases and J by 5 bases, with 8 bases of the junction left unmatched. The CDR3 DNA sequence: TGTGCCAGCAGTTACTCCTGGGGGCTAGCGGGAAACAATGAGCAGTTCTTC. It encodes CASSYSWGLAGNNEQFF.